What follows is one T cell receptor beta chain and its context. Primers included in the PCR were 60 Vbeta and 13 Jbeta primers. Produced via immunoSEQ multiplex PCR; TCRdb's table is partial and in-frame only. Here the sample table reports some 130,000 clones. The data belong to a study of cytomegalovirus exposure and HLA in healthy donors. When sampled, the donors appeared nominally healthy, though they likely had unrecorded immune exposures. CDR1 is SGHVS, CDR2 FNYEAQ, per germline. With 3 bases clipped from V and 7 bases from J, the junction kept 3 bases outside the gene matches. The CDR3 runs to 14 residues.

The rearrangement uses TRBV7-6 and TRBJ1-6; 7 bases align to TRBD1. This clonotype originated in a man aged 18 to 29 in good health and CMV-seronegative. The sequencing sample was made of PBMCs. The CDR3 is CASSLGQSNSPLHF. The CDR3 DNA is TGTGCCAGCAGCTTGGGACAGAGCAATTCACCCCTCCACTTT.